This TCR beta chain was documented in a study of blood T cell repertoires in COVID-19. Study details: Acute and convalescent COVID-19 specimens originated in the United States, Italy and Spain. PBMCs, B-cell-depleted T cells, or T cells provided the cDNA or gDNA that made up the material.

Data came from immunoSEQ multiplex PCR; TCRdb stores just in-frame clones and leaves some out. The profile shows some 530,000 clones, roughly 85% of them singletons. Germline V gene sequence: CDR1 LNHDA, CDR2 SQIVND (reference sequence). The CDR3 is 16 residues long. V was pared by 7 bases and J by 2 bases, with 13 bases of the junction left unmatched. The TCR was taken from a human donor in a cohort sampled during active COVID-19. This chain connects TRBV19 to TRBJ2-5, with 7 nucleotides matching TRBD2. Sequencing was performed on peripheral blood. The CDR3 sequence: CASTVIAGASQETQYF. CDR3 DNA sequence: TGTGCCAGTACCGTTATAGCGGGTGCGTCACAAGAGACCCAGTACTTC.